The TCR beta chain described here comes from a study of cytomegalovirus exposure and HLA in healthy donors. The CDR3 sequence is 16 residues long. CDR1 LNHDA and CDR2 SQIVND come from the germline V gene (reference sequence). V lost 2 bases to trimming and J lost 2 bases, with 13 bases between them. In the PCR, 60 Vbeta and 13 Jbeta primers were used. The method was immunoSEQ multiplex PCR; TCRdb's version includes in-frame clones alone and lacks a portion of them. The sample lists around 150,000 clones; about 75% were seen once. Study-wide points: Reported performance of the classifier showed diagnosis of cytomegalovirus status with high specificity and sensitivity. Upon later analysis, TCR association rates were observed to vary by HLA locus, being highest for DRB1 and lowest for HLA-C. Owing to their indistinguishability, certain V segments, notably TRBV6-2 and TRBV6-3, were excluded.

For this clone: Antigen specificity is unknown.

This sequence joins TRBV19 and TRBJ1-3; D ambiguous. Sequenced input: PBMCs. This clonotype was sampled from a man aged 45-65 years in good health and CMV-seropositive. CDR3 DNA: TGTGCCAGTAGTATAATCTTGGGGAGTACTGGAAACACCATATATTTT. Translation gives CASSIILGSTGNTIYF.